This T cell receptor beta chain was obtained from a study of T cells after yellow fever vaccination. This clonotype was detected a few times. Its antigen is not known. Findings and caveats of the study: Detected again after the booster were most primary-vaccination clones, at approximately 96% CD4 and approximately 90% CD8.

Germline values: CDR1 MNHNS, CDR2 SASEGT. Deletions cut 11 bases from V and 6 bases from J, with 19 bases between. This CDR3 has 13 amino acids. TCRdb reanalysed the 5' RACE reads using MiXCR and keeps one entry per CDR3 protein. The top ten hold 15% to 20% of the sample, which has more than 250,000 distinct CDR3 sequences, 6.8% seen once. This TCR was recovered from a young man who received the YFV17D yellow fever vaccine. The sample consisted of PBMCs, taken about 41 days after the first yellow fever vaccination. The chain recombines TRBV6-1 with TRBJ1-1; D gene ambiguous. CDR3 protein: CAARRASGSEAFF. The CDR3 DNA follows: TGTGCCGCCCGCCGGGCGTCGGGCTCTGAAGCTTTCTTT.